The entry below describes one T cell receptor (beta chain). In germline, CDR1 is LNHDA, CDR2 SQIVND (reference sequence). V lost 6 bases, J lost 0 bases, and 11 bases lay in between. The CDR3 is 14 residues long. Here immunoSEQ multiplex PCR was the method, and the copy in TCRdb shows in-frame clones only, minus some. The data contain about 32,000 clones, less than 85% of them seen just once; the ten biggest clones take up roughly 20%. These data belong to a study of OX40 agonist ivuxolimab in advanced cancers. This TCR was sampled from an adult with an advanced solid tumor such as melanoma, head and neck, liver or kidney cancer. The sequenced sample was CD4+ or CD8+ T cells sorted from blood, obtained in a trial of the OX40 agonist ivuxolimab. The genes are TRBV19 and TRBJ1-1; D gene unclear. The CDR3 reads CASSFGSMNTEAFF. CDR3 nucleotide sequence: TGTGCCAGTAGCTTTGGGAGTATGAACACTGAAGCTTTCTTT.